This TCR beta chain is from a study of spatial heterogeneity in lung cancer. Study-level information: Averaged across combinations, each unique TCR and UMI pairing appeared more than ten times in raw reads, which were uncorrected.

Every TCR cDNA molecule bore a unique molecular identifier. TCRdb re-called the 5' RACE reads with MiXCR, one entry per CDR3 protein. In the table there are about 50,000 distinct CDR3 sequences, roughly 7.4% of which are singletons. Stated time point: blood at routine non-recurrence follow-up after resection. Tumor, nontumor lung or frozen PBMC supplied whole RNA that was sequenced unsorted. The study, taken as a whole, reports: At tumor resection, ubiquitous expanded TCRs were detected in blood more often than later.

This clonotype was counted many times. Its specificity is unknown. The CDR3 extends over 12 amino acids. With 4 bases removed from V and 7 bases from J, the gap between germline ends came to 10 bases. The V gene's germline CDR1 is DFQATT and CDR2 SNEGSKA (reference sequence). Here the sequenced sample was PBMCs, taken at follow-up. The chain carries TRBV20-1 and TRBJ2-2; a weak D match, TRBD1 (5 bases). The receptor's source is a female donor with early-stage non-small cell lung cancer. The CDR3 bases are TGCAGTGCTACAGGGTCCGGCGGGGAGCTGTTTTTT. This sequence encodes CSATGSGGELFF.